This T cell receptor beta chain was profiled in a study of T cell changes during pregnancy in multiple sclerosis. The CDR3 spans 14 residues. V was clipped by 6 bases and J by 7 bases; unmatched bases: 8. Germline CDR1 reads LNHDA; CDR2 reads SQIVND (reference sequence). Sequencing used immunoSEQ multiplex PCR; TCRdb keeps in-frame clones, though not all of them. The repertoire holds about 64,000 clones, approximately 96% seen once, with roughly 2.4% in the top ten. The sequence was collected from a female donor with multiple sclerosis, enrolled in a pregnancy study. The sequenced sample was CD8+ T cells from peripheral blood mononuclear cells, obtained after pregnancy. The chain uses TRBV19 and TRBJ2-1; 8 nucleotides align to TRBD1. CDR3 DNA sequence: TGTGCCAGTAGCCCCTCCTACAGGGGGAATGAGCAGTTCTTC. Translating it yields CASSPSYRGNEQFF. The variable domain in full, with the rest retrieved from reference TRBV19 and TRBJ2-1, is DGGITQSPKYLFRKEGQNVTLSCEQNLNHDAMYWYRQDPGQGLRLIYYSQIVNDFQKGDIAEGYSVSREKKESFPLTVTSAQKNPTAFYLCASSPSYRGNEQFFGPGTRLTVL.